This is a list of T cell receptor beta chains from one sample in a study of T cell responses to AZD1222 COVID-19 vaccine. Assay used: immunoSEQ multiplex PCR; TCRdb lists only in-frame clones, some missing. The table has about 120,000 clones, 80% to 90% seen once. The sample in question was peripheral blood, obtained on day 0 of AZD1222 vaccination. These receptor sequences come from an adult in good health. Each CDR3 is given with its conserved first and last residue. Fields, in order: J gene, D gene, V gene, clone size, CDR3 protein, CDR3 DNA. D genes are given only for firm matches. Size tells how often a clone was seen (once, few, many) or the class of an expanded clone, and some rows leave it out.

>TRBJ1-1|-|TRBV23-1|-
CARKKGTEAFF
TGCGCCAGAAAAAAAGGCACTGAAGCTTTCTTT
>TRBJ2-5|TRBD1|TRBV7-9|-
CASSLAGQNKETQYF
TGTGCCAGCAGCTTAGCGGGACAGAATAAAGAGACCCAGTACTTC
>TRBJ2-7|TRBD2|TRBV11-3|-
CASSLVTSGSEQYF
TGTGCCAGCAGCTTAGTGACTAGCGGGAGCGAGCAGTACTTC
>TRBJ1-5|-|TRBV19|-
CASSRRTAYSNQPQHF
TGTGCCAGTAGTAGGAGGACAGCTTATAGCAATCAGCCCCAGCATTTT
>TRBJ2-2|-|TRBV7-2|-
CASSTSLGGSGELFF
TGTGCCAGCAGCACAAGTCTCGGGGGTTCCGGGGAGCTGTTTTTT
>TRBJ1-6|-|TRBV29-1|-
CSVESGGALHF
TGCAGCGTTGAAAGTGGGGGGGCCCTCCACTTT
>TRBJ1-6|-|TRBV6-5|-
CASSSAAGSPLHF
TGTGCCAGCAGTTCCGCGGCAGGATCACCCCTCCACTTT
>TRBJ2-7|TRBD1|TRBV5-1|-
CASSAGQGEDEQYF
TGCGCCAGCAGTGCCGGACAGGGAGAGGACGAGCAGTACTTC
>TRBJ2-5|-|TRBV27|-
CASRGETQYF
TGTGCCAGCAGGGGGGAGACCCAGTACTTC
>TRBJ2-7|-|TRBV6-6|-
CASSLKTGLSYEQYF
TGTGCCAGCAGTTTGAAAACAGGGCTCTCCTACGAGCAGTACTTC
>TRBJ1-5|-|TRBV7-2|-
CASSRDLLSNQPQHF
TGTGCCAGCAGTAGGGACCTACTTAGCAATCAGCCCCAGCATTTT
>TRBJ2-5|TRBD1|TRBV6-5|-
CASSYHRGQETQYF
TGTGCCAGCAGTTACCACAGGGGGCAGGAGACCCAGTACTTC
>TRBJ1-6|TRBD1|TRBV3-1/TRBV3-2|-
CASSFTGGTSSSPLHF
TGTGCCAGCAGCTTCACAGGGGGTACGTCGAGTTCACCCCTCCACTTT
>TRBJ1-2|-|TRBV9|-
CASSPTPQGGDGYTF
TGTGCCAGCAGCCCAACCCCCCAGGGTGGGGATGGCTACACCTTC
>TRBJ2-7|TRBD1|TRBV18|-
CASSREGATSSYEQYF
TGTGCCAGCTCACGAGAGGGGGCTACGAGCTCCTACGAGCAGTACTTC
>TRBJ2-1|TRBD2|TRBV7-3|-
CASSLQSGGALDEQFF
TGTGCCAGCAGCTTACAGAGCGGGGGGGCTCTCGATGAGCAGTTCTTC
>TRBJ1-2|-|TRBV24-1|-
CATSDLTFGYTF
TGTGCCACCAGTGATTTGACTTTCGGCTACACCTTC
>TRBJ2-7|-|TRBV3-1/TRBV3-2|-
CASSGPRGGALSYEQYF
TGTGCCAGCAGCGGCCCCCGGGGCGGGGCCCTCTCCTACGAGCAGTACTTC
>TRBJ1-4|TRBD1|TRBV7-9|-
CASSSYRGTNEKLFF
TGTGCCAGCAGCTCTTACAGGGGAACTAATGAAAAACTGTTTTTT
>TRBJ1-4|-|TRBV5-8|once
CASSLVRTRGEKLFF
TGTGCCAGCAGCTTGGTCCGGACCAGGGGTGAAAAACTGTTTTTT
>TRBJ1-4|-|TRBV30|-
CAWNTRGGEKLFF
TGTGCCTGGAATACCCGGGGCGGTGAAAAACTGTTTTTT
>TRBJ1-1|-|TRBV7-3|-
CASSPDANTEAFF
TGTGCCAGCAGTCCGGACGCTAACACTGAAGCTTTCTTT
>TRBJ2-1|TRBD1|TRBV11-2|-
CASSLIGGQGDNNEQFF
TGTGCCAGCAGCTTGATAGGGGGACAGGGGGATAACAATGAGCAGTTCTTC
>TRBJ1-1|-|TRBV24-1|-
CATRDPGLTEAFF
TGTGCCACCAGGGACCCAGGGTTAACTGAAGCTTTCTTT
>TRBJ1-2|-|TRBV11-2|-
CASSPILRLGDGYTF
TGTGCCAGCAGCCCCATACTGCGACTAGGAGATGGCTACACCTTC
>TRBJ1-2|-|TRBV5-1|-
CASSLDGGPYGYTF
TGCGCCAGCAGCTTGGATGGCGGACCCTATGGCTACACCTTC
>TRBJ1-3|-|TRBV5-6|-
CASSSPGQGSGNTIYF
TGTGCCAGCAGCTCCCCCGGTCAGGGATCCGGAAACACCATATATTTT
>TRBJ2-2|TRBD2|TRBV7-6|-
CASSLGTSGSGELFF
TGTGCCAGCAGCCTAGGGACTAGCGGGAGCGGGGAGCTGTTTTTT
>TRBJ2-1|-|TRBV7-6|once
CASSPMVSYEQFF
TGTGCCAGCAGCCCGATGGTTTCGTATGAGCAGTTCTTC
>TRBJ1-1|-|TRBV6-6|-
CASRLTWDTEAFF
TGTGCCAGCAGGCTTACCTGGGACACTGAAGCTTTCTTT
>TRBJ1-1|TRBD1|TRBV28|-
CASSSTGGVEVRTEAFF
TGTGCCAGCAGCTCTACAGGGGGCGTGGAAGTGAGGACTGAAGCTTTCTTT
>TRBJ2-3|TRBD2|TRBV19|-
CASPGEGRRESGDTQYF
TGTGCCAGTCCCGGGGAGGGTAGGAGGGAGTCAGGAGATACGCAGTATTTT
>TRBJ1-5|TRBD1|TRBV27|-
CASSLSLQGGQPQHF
TGTGCCAGCAGTTTATCTCTGCAGGGGGGTCAGCCCCAGCATTTT
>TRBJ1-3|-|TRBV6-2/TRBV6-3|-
CASSSLRGAGNTIYF
TGTGCCAGCAGTAGCCTTCGAGGGGCTGGAAACACCATATATTTT
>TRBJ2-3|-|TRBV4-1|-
CASSQVTPRTQYF
TGCGCCAGCAGCCAGGTAACTCCTCGGACGCAGTATTTT
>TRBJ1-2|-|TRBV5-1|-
CASSSGGLRGYTF
TGCGCCAGCAGCTCGGGAGGGCTTCGTGGCTACACCTTC
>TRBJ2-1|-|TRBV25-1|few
CASLARGAYNEQFF
TGTGCCAGCTTAGCTAGGGGCGCCTACAATGAGCAGTTCTTC
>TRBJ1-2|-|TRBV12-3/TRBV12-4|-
CASSFFSQGGYTF
TGTGCCAGCAGTTTCTTTTCGCAGGGAGGCTACACCTTC
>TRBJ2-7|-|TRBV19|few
CASSRGILRGPTYEQYF
TGTGCCAGTAGTAGAGGGATATTGCGGGGGCCAACCTACGAGCAGTACTTC
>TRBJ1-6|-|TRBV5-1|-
CASSYKSSYNSPLHF
TGCGCCAGCAGCTATAAGAGCTCCTATAATTCACCCCTCCACTTT